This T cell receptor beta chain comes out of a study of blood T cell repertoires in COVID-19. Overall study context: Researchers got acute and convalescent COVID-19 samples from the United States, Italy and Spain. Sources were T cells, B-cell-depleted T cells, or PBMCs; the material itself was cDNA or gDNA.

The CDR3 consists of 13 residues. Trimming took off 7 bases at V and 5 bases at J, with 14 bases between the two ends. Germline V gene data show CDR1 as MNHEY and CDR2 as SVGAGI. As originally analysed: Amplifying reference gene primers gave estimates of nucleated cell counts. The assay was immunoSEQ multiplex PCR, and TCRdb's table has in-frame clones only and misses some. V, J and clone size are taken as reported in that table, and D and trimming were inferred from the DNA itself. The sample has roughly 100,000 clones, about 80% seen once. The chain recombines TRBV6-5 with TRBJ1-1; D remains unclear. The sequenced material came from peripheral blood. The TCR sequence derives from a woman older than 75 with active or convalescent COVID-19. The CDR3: CASTLLSGTEAFF. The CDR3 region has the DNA TGTGCCAGCACCCTTTTGTCGGGGACTGAAGCTTTCTTT.